This T cell receptor (beta chain) was documented in a study of immune evolution from preneoplasia to lung adenocarcinoma. The protocol was immunoSEQ multiplex PCR, while the TCRdb copy is restricted to in-frame clones and leaves out a portion. The data contain 20,000 to 25,000 clones, over 70% of them seen just once; the ten biggest clones take up about 5.6%. Findings and caveats of the study: Highest clonality occurred in KRAS-mutant, not EGFR-mutant or double wild-type, nodules. Top clone share appeared to fall from AAH through AIS, MIA, adenocarcinoma.

Two lung cancer pathologists independently confirmed each histologic diagnosis. Macro-dissection enriched premalignant or tumor cells before nucleic acid extraction. With regard to this clone: Its antigen is currently unknown.

The V end was cut by 5 bases, the J end by 1 base, with 5 bases between. The CDR3 covers 12 residues. Germline CDR1 reads SGHTA; CDR2 reads FQGNSA. The rearrangement links TRBV7-2 to TRBJ2-5; D gene unclear. Input material: FFPE invasive lung adenocarcinoma tissue. The TCR originated in a person aged 55-75 years with lung adenocarcinoma. The CDR3 DNA is TGTGCCAGCAGCCCATCCCAAGAGACCCAGTACTTC. This gives the protein CASSPSQETQYF.